The 27 T cell receptor beta chains presented below share a single source sample, sequenced in a study of blood T cell repertoires in COVID-19. Profiled with immunoSEQ multiplex PCR; TCRdb holds only in-frame clones, not every one. The sample holds 140,000 or so clones, about 79% seen once. The sample taken for sequencing was peripheral blood. The receptors originated from a woman of 80 years or more with acute or convalescent COVID-19.

The V and J genes are TRBV7-9 and TRBJ1-5, with D maybe TRBD1 (5 bases). The CDR3 is 15 amino acids. Germline loops: CDR1 SEHNR, CDR2 FQNEAQ (reference sequence). V was pared by 4 bases and J by 0 bases, with 10 bases between. CDR3 residues: CASSSSDSSNQPQHF. The CDR3 DNA reads TGTGCCAGCAGCTCCTCCGACAGTAGCAATCAGCCCCAGCATTTT.

The V and J genes are TRBV7-8 and TRBJ1-6; D is possibly TRBD1 (5 bases). The germline V and J ends were trimmed by 5 bases and 10 bases, with 24 bases remaining between them. From germline, CDR1 is SGHVS and CDR2 FQNEAQ. The CDR3 has 17 amino acids. In DNA, the CDR3 is TGTGCCAGCAGCGGTTTAGGGGCTAGGGCTCGCTGGTCACCCCTCCACTTT. It codes for CASSGLGARARWSPLHF.

The table lists this clone with a few counts. The chain uses TRBV5-1 and TRBJ1-6, with 7 bases lining up with TRBD1. The CDR3 is made up of 15 amino acids. Trimming at V came to 1 base and at J to 5 bases, leaving 3 bases not matched to a gene. Germline CDR1 and CDR2: SGHRS and YFSETQ. CDR3 sequence: CASSLTTGDNSPLHF. The CDR3 nucleotides are TGCGCCAGCAGCTTGACTACAGGGGATAATTCACCCCTCCACTTT.

This rearrangement joins TRBV10-3 to TRBJ2-1; D remains unclear. V lost 0 bases, J lost 10 bases, and 4 bases lay in between. This CDR3 has 11 residues. The germline V gene encodes CDR1 ENHRY and CDR2 SYGVKD. The CDR3 is CAISESREQFF. CDR3 coding DNA: TGTGCCATCAGTGAGTCGAGGGAGCAGTTCTTC.

This clone was observed a single time. The rearrangement uses TRBV3-1 (or the pseudogene TRBV3-2) and TRBJ2-5; D is unclear. V was clipped by 1 base and J by 4 bases, with 4 bases between them. Germline CDR1 and CDR2: LGHDT and YNNKEL (reference sequence). The CDR3 consists of 12 residues. The CDR3 protein is CASSQGRETQYF. Written as DNA, the CDR3 is TGTGCCAGCAGCCAAGGGAGAGAGACCCAGTACTTC.

The chain recombines TRBV15 with TRBJ1-5, with D possibly TRBD1 on 6 matching bases. The germline V gene has CDR1 LNHNV and CDR2 YYDKDF (reference sequence). Trimming took 0 bases from V and 5 from J, leaving 11 bases between them. The length of the CDR3 is 15 residues. CDR3 region: CATSREPGDDQPQHF. The CDR3 DNA sequence: TGTGCCACCAGCAGAGAACCAGGGGACGATCAGCCCCAGCATTTT.

This clone has just a few counts. The chain recombines TRBV5-6 with TRBJ2-7; D gene ambiguous. V was trimmed by 4 bases and J by 6 bases, leaving 20 bases between them. The germline V gene has CDR1 SGHDT and CDR2 YYEEEE. This CDR3 region has 15 residues. CDR3 nucleotide sequence: TGTGCCAGCAGCCTCTCGGCCCTGGTGGGCCGCGAGCAGTACTTC. Its protein product is CASSLSALVGREQYF.

In its sample, this clone was seen a few times. The V and J genes are TRBV5-1 and TRBJ1-2, with D possibly being TRBD1 (5 bases). Germline V lookup: CDR1 SGHRS, CDR2 YFSETQ. V lost 4 bases, J lost 4 bases, and 14 bases lay in between. The CDR3 is 14 residues long. CDR3 region: CASSPAGLSYGYTF. CDR3 coding DNA: TGCGCCAGCAGCCCGGCGGGGCTTAGCTATGGCTACACCTTC.

This chain links TRBV12-3 or TRBV12-4 with TRBJ1-6, with D possibly TRBD1 on 5 matching bases. The CDR3 consists of 13 residues. Trimming shortened V by 7 bases and J by 7 bases, and 11 bases separated the two germline ends. CDR3 coding DNA: TGTGCCAGCACAGGACACTCAAATTCACCCCTCCACTTT. Protein product: CASTGHSNSPLHF.

The chain uses TRBV4-1 and TRBJ2-5; a possible D gene is TRBD1 (6 bases). The CDR3 length is 15 residues. V was cut by 3 bases and J by 5 bases, with 16 bases left in between. The germline gives CDR1 MGHRA, CDR2 YSYEKL. The CDR3 nucleotides read TGCGCCAGCAGCCACACCGTTAGACAGGCTGAGACCCAGTACTTC. It specifies CASSHTVRQAETQYF.

The genes are TRBV5-6 and TRBJ2-7; no reliable D call. Germline V gene data show CDR1 as SGHDT and CDR2 as YYEEEE. V dropped 4 bases and J dropped 4 bases, with 18 bases sitting between them. The CDR3 runs to 15 residues. CDR3 region: CASSAALRVEYEQYF. CDR3 DNA: TGTGCCAGCAGCGCCGCTTTGAGAGTGGAGTACGAGCAGTACTTC.

V gene TRBV30 combines with J gene TRBJ1-1; the match to TRBD1 covers 7 bases. Germline V lookup: CDR1 GTSNPN, CDR2 SVGIG (reference sequence). The CDR3 runs to 14 residues. Trimming at V came to 5 bases and at J to 4 bases, leaving 10 bases not matched to a gene. The DNA for the CDR3 is TGTGCCTGGCGAACAGGGGCCGCCACCACTGAAGCTTTCTTT. The encoded protein is CAWRTGAATTEAFF. The variable domain in full, completed from reference TRBV30 and TRBJ1-1, reads SQTIHQWPATLVQPVGSPLSLECTVEGTSNPNLYWYRQAAGRGLQLLFYSVGIGQISSEVPQNLSASRPQDRQFILSSKKLLLSDSGFYLCAWRTGAATTEAFFGQGTRLTVV.

The V and J genes are TRBV6-1 and TRBJ1-4; D is unclear. Per the germline V gene, CDR1 is MNHNS and CDR2 is SASEGT. The V end was cut by 3 bases, the J end by 8 bases, with 10 bases between. The CDR3 covers 13 residues. The DNA for the CDR3 is TGTGCCAGCAGTGATGAATACCGGGAAAAACTGTTTTTT. This codes for CASSDEYREKLFF.

The gene calls are TRBV25-1 and TRBJ2-7; TRBD1 aligns across 8 bases. From germline, CDR1 is MGHDK and CDR2 SYGVNS. This CDR3 is 16 amino acids long. V was clipped by 4 bases and J by 4 bases; unmatched bases: 12. CDR3 sequence: CASSASSDRGSYEQYF. The CDR3 coding sequence is TGTGCCAGCAGTGCCTCCTCCGACAGGGGCTCTTACGAGCAGTACTTC.

The chain combines TRBV7-2 with TRBJ1-6; TRBD1 aligns across 7 bases. The germline gives CDR1 SGHTA, CDR2 FQGNSA. CDR3 size: 15 residues. Trimming took 2 bases from V and 9 from J; bases not matched to a gene: 7. The CDR3 nucleotides are TGTGCCAGCAGCTTATATGGCAGGGGGAGTTCACCCCTCCACTTT. Translating it yields CASSLYGRGSSPLHF.

The rearrangement joins TRBV7-9 to TRBJ2-1; 13 positions match TRBD2. CDR1 is SEHNR and CDR2 is FQNEAQ in the germline V gene (reference sequence). The CDR3 runs to 16 residues. Germline trimming cut 4 bases from V and 4 bases from J; bases unmatched to any gene: 4. CDR3 nucleotide sequence: TGTGCCAGCAGCTCCCGACTAGCGGGGGGATACAATGAGCAGTTCTTC. It translates to CASSSRLAGGYNEQFF.

The chain has TRBV12-5 and TRBJ1-1, with a weak D call TRBD1 (5 bases). Trimming removed 3 bases at V and 1 base at J, with 6 bases between. This CDR3 is built from 13 residues. Germline assignment: CDR1 LGHNT and CDR2 FRNRAP. This CDR3 is CASGFDRNTEAFF. In DNA form, the CDR3 reads TGTGCTAGTGGTTTTGACAGGAACACTGAAGCTTTCTTT.

The chain recombines TRBV15 with TRBJ2-1; 10 positions match TRBD1. Germline CDR1 and CDR2: LNHNV and YYDKDF (reference sequence). This CDR3 spans 15 amino acids. V was clipped by 5 bases and J by 9 bases; unmatched bases: 10. The CDR3 here is CATSVRDRGVGEQFF. The CDR3 DNA follows: TGTGCCACCAGCGTCCGGGACAGGGGAGTCGGTGAGCAGTTCTTC.

This chain uses TRBV27 with TRBJ1-5; D is unresolved. V lost 5 bases to trimming and J lost 0 bases, with 8 bases between them. CDR1 MNHEY and CDR2 SMNVEV come from the germline V gene (reference sequence). This CDR3 spans 14 amino acids. CDR3 loop: CASSDIYSNQPQHF. In nucleotides, the CDR3 is TGTGCCAGCAGTGACATATATAGCAATCAGCCCCAGCATTTT.

V and J are TRBV5-1 and TRBJ1-2, with 9 bases identical to TRBD1. V lost 2 bases to trimming and J lost 4 bases; unmatched junction nucleotides: 6. Germline CDR1 is SGHRS and CDR2 is YFSETQ. This CDR3 has 15 amino acids. The CDR3 nucleotides read TGCGCCAGCAGCTTACAGGGGGCGCAGGGCTATGGCTACACCTTC. Protein product: CASSLQGAQGYGYTF.

The rearrangement links TRBV19 to TRBJ1-5, with 7 bases matching TRBD1. V dropped 4 bases and J dropped 6; count of bases not matched to a gene: 15. Germline CDR1 reads LNHDA; CDR2 reads SQIVND (reference sequence). The CDR3 runs to 17 residues. The CDR3 coding sequence is TGTGCCAGTAGTACGACCGTGGACAGGACAAGTAGTCAGCCCCAGCATTTT. Its translation is CASSTTVDRTSSQPQHF.

V usage is TRBV29-1 and J usage is TRBJ1-2, with 7 bases lining up with TRBD1. Looked up from germline, CDR1 is SQVTM and CDR2 is ANQGSEA. Losses at the gene ends were 5 bases for V and 4 bases for J; bases not matched to a gene: 4. The CDR3 is 12 amino acids. The CDR3 nucleotides are TGCAGCGTTTCCGGGACAGTCTATGGCTACACCTTC. Encoded protein: CSVSGTVYGYTF.

The chain links TRBV18 to TRBJ2-1; 11 nucleotides align to TRBD2. The CDR3 totals 15 residues. The germline gives CDR1 KGHSH, CDR2 LQKENI. The J segment lost 5 bases and the V segment lost 6 bases, leaving 6 bases of the junction unmatched. CDR3 sequence (DNA): TGTGCCAGCTCGCCGCTAGCGGGGGGTAACAATGAGCAGTTCTTC. Translation: CASSPLAGGNNEQFF.

The chain employs TRBV6-5 and TRBJ1-5; D call uncertain. In germline, CDR1 is MNHEY, CDR2 SVGAGI. V dropped 8 bases and J dropped 0 bases, with 2 bases sitting between them. The CDR3 has 11 residues. Written as DNA, the CDR3 is TGTGCCAGCTATAGCAATCAGCCCCAGCATTTT. This gives the protein CASYSNQPQHF.

The genes are TRBV7-9 and TRBJ1-1; 8 bases align to TRBD1. The CDR3 runs to 16 residues. The junction had 10 bases not matched to a gene; V was cut back by 7 bases and J by 0 bases. Per the germline V gene, CDR1 is SEHNR and CDR2 is FQNEAQ (reference sequence). CDR3 bases: TGTGCCAGCATCAACACAGGGGGATACATGAACACTGAAGCTTTCTTT. This encodes CASINTGGYMNTEAFF. The variable domain in full, with the rest retrieved from reference TRBV7-9 and TRBJ1-1, is DTGVSQNPRHKITKRGQNVTFRCDPISEHNRLYWYRQTLGQGPEFLTYFQNEAQLEKSRLLSDRFSAERPKGSFSTLEIQRTEQGDSAMYLCASINTGGYMNTEAFFGQGTRLTVV.

J is TRBJ2-2 and V is TRBV6-1, with 8 bases matching TRBD1. The CDR3 runs 17 residues. In germline, CDR1 is MNHNS, CDR2 SASEGT. The V segment lost 3 bases and the J segment 4 bases; nucleotides outside the gene matches: 10. Here the CDR3 DNA reads TGTGCCAGCAGTGATGTTGTGACAGGGGACGTCACCGGGGAGCTGTTTTTT. Protein: CASSDVVTGDVTGELFF.

The chain couples TRBV18 to TRBJ1-2; D possibly corresponds to TRBD1 (5 bases). Looked up from germline, CDR1 is KGHSH and CDR2 is LQKENI. The CDR3 is 13 residues long. The V end lost 4 bases, the J end lost 8 bases, and 14 bases lay between the germline ends. The CDR3 reads CASSREQANGYTF. In DNA form, the CDR3 reads TGTGCCAGCTCACGAGAACAGGCAAACGGCTACACCTTC.